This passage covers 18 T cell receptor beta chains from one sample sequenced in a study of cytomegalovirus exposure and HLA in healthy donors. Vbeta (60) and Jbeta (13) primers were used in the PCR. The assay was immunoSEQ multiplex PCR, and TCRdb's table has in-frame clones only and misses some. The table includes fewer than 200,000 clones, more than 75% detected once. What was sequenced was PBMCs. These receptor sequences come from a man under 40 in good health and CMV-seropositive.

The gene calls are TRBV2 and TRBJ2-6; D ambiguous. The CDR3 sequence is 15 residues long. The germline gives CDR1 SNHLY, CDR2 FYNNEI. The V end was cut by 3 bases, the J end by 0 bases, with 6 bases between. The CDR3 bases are TGTGCCAGCAGTGACCAGATCTCTGGGGCCAACGTCCTGACTTTC. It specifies CASSDQISGANVLTF.

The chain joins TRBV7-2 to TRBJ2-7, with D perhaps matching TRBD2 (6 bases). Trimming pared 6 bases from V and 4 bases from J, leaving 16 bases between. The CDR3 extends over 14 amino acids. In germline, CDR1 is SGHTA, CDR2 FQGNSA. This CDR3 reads CASRRDNGRYEQYF. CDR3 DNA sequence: TGTGCCAGCAGGAGGGATAACGGGAGATACGAGCAGTACTTC. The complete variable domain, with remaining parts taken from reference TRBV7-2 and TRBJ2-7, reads GAGVSQSPSNKVTEKGKDVELRCDPISGHTALYWYRQSLGQGLEFLIYFQGNSAPDKSGLPSDRFSAERTGGSVSTLTIQRTQQEDSAVYLCASRRDNGRYEQYFGPGTRLTVT.

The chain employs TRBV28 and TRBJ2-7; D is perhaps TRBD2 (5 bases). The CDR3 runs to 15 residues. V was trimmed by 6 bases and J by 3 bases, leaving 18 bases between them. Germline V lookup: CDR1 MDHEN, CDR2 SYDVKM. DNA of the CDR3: TGTGCCAGCAGGGAGAGACGGGAAGGATACTACGAGCAGTACGTC. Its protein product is CASRERREGYYEQYV.

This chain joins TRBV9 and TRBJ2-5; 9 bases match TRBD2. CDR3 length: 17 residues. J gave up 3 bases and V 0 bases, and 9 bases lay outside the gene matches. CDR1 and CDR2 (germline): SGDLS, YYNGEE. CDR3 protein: CASSVAGWLAGEETQYF. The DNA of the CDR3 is TGTGCCAGCAGCGTAGCTGGGTGGTTAGCGGGAGAAGAGACCCAGTACTTC.

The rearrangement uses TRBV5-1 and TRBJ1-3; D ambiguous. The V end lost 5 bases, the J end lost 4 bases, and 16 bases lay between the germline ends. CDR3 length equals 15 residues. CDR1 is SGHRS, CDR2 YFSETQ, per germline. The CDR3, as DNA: TGCGCCAGCAGGAATACAGCCTCTGGAGGAAACACCATATATTTT. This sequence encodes CASRNTASGGNTIYF.

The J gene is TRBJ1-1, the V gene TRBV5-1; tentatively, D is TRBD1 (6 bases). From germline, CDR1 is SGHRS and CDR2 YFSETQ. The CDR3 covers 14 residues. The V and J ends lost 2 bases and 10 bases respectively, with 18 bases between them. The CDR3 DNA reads TGCGCCAGCAGCTTACAGGGTGGGCCCAGAGGAGCTTTCTTT. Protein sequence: CASSLQGGPRGAFF.

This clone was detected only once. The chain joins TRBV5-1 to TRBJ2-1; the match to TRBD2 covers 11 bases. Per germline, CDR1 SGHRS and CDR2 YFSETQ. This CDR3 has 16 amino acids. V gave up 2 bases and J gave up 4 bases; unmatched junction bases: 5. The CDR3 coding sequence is TGCGCCAGCAGCTTAACCGGGACTAGCGGTTACAATGAGCAGTTCTTC. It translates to CASSLTGTSGYNEQFF.

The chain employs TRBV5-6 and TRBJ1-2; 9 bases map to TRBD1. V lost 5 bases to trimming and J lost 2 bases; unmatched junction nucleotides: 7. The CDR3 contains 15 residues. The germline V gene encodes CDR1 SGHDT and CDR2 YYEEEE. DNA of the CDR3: TGTGCCAGCAGGGACTCCGGGACAGGGAACTATGGCTACACCTTC. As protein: CASRDSGTGNYGYTF.

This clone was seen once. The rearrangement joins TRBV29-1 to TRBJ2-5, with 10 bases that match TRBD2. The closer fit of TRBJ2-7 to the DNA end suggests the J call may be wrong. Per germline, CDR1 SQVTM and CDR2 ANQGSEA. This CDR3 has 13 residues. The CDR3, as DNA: TGCAGCGTTGAGGGGACTAGCGACTACGAGCAGTACTTC. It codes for CSVEGTSDYEQYF.

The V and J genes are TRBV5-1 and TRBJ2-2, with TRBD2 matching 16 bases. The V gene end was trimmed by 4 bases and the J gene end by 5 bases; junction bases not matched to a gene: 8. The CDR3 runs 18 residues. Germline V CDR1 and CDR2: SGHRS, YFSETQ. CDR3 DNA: TGCGCCAGCAGCCCGGGACTAGCGGGAGGGCCGAGGACCGGGGAGCTGTTTTTT. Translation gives CASSPGLAGGPRTGELFF.

The CDR3 DNA follows: TGCAGCGTTCAACAGGCGAACACTGAAGCTTTCTTT. Translating it yields CSVQQANTEAFF. The chain employs TRBV29-1 and TRBJ1-1; perhaps TRBD1 as D (5 bases). The CDR3 extends over 12 amino acids. V was clipped by 5 bases and J by 1 base, with 8 bases between them. Looked up from germline, CDR1 is SQVTM and CDR2 is ANQGSEA. Looking up the rest from reference TRBV29-1 and TRBJ1-1 gives the full variable domain: SAVISQKPSRDICQRGTSLTIQCQVDSQVTMMFWYRQQPGQSLTLIATANQGSEATYESGFVIDKFPISRPNLTFSTLTVSNMSPEDSSIYLCSVQQANTEAFFGQGTRLTVV.

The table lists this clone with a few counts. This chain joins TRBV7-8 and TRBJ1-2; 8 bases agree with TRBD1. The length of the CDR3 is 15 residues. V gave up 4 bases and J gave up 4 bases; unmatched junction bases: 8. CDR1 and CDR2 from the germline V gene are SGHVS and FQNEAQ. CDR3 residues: CASSSVRQGIYGYTF. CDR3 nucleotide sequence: TGTGCCAGCAGCTCAGTTCGACAGGGGATCTATGGCTACACCTTC.

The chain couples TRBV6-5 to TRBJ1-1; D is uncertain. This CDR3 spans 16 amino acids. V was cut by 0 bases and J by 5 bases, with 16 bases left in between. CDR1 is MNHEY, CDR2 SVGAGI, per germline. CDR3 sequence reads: CASSYSGGGRVTEAFF. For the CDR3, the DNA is TGTGCCAGCAGTTACTCGGGTGGAGGGAGAGTGACTGAAGCTTTCTTT.

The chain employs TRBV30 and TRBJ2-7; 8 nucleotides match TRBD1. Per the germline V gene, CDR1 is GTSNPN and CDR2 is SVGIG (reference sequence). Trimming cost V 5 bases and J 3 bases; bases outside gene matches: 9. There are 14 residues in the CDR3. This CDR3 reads CAWGNRDRFYEQYF. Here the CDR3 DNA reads TGTGCCTGGGGGAACCGGGACAGGTTCTACGAGCAGTACTTC. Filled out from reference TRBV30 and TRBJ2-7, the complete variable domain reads SQTIHQWPATLVQPVGSPLSLECTVEGTSNPNLYWYRQAAGRGLQLLFYSVGIGQISSEVPQNLSASRPQDRQFILSSKKLLLSDSGFYLCAWGNRDRFYEQYFGPGTRLTVT.

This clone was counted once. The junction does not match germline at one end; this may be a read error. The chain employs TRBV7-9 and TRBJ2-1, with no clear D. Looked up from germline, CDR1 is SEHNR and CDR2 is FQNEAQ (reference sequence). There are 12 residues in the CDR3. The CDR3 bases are TGTTCCAGCAGCTCCTCTGGAGATTCGCAGTTCTTC. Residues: CSSSSSGDSQFF.

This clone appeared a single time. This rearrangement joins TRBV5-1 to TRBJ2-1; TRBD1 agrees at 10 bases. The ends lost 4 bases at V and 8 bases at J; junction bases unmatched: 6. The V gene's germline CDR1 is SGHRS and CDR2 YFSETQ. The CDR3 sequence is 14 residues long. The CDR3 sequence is CASSPTTGGYEQFF. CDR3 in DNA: TGCGCCAGCAGCCCGACGACAGGGGGCTATGAGCAGTTCTTC.

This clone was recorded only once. CDR3 region: CASSFSQVTGELFF. As DNA, the CDR3 is TGCGCCAGCAGTTTCTCACAGGTCACCGGGGAGCTGTTTTTT. V is TRBV4-1 and J is TRBJ2-2; a possible D gene is TRBD1 (5 bases). The CDR3 spans 14 residues. Germline CDR1 and CDR2: MGHRA and YSYEKL. Trimming left V 6 bases short and J 4 bases short, with 12 bases between.

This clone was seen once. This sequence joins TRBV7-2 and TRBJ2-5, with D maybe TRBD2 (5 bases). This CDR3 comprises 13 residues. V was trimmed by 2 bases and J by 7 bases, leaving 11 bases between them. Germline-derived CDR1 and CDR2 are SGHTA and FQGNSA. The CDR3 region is CASSLSGIVTQYF. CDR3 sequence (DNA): TGTGCCAGCAGCTTAAGCGGTATTGTGACCCAGTACTTC.